This T cell receptor (beta chain) was identified in a study of blood T cell repertoires in COVID-19. Overall study: COVID-19 samples collected from the United States, Italy and Spain covered acute and convalescent phases. PBMCs, B-cell-depleted T cells, or T cells provided the cDNA or gDNA that made up the material.

Original handling: It was from reference gene primer amplification that nucleated cell counts were estimated. Data came from immunoSEQ multiplex PCR; TCRdb stores just in-frame clones and leaves some out. The V and J calls and clone size are taken from that table; D and trimming were inferred from the DNA. The sample lists just under 90,000 clones; around 72% were seen once. Trimming removed 2 bases from V and 0 bases from J; junction bases left unmatched: 3. Germline CDR1 is SGHNT and CDR2 is YYREEE (reference sequence). CDR3 length: 15 residues. The specimen was peripheral blood. V gene TRBV5-4 combines with J gene TRBJ2-5, with 8 positions matching TRBD2. The TCR sequence derives from an elderly woman with acute or convalescent COVID-19. CDR3 nucleotide sequence: TGTGCCAGCAGCTTCCAGCGGGGGAACCAAGAGACCCAGTACTTC. Its protein is CASSFQRGNQETQYF.